This TCR beta chain was found in a study of Ad26.COV2.S vaccination and SARS-CoV-2 variants. Across the whole study: Sample donor was a member of the COV1001 Ad26.COV2.S trial arm. The study gave Ad26.COV2.S intramuscularly, once or twice 56 days apart.

Study conclusions and caveats: Analytic work on TCR breadth and depth might have understated the full extent of total T cell responses.

The treatment denotes: roughly 20 received Ad26.COV2.S at low or high dose, single or two shots; roughly five received placebo; per-sample allocation not given. Material that was analyzed had been drawn on day 63 after the first vaccine or placebo injection. Its platform was an Ad26 vector, and its expressed antigen was Wuhan-strain SARS-CoV-2 spike. The repertoire was sequenced with immunoSEQ multiplex PCR; TCRdb's copy has only in-frame clones and lacks some. The sample holds around 370,000 clones, 70% to 90% seen once. The V and J ends lost 5 bases and 3 bases, in that order; junction bases with no gene match: 5. Germline V CDR1 and CDR2: LNHDA, SQIVND (reference sequence). The CDR3 totals 15 residues. To note about this clone: Antigen unknown.

This sequence originates from a person between 18 and 59 years old who received the Ad26.COV2.S COVID-19 vaccine or a placebo. The sample here was peripheral blood, taken in a trial of Ad26.COV2.S vaccine versus placebo. The chain is built from TRBV19 and TRBJ2-7; 12 bases map to TRBD1. CDR3 loop: CASSHRDRGRYEQYF. The DNA of the CDR3 is TGTGCCAGTAGTCACCGGGACAGGGGGCGCTACGAGCAGTACTTC.